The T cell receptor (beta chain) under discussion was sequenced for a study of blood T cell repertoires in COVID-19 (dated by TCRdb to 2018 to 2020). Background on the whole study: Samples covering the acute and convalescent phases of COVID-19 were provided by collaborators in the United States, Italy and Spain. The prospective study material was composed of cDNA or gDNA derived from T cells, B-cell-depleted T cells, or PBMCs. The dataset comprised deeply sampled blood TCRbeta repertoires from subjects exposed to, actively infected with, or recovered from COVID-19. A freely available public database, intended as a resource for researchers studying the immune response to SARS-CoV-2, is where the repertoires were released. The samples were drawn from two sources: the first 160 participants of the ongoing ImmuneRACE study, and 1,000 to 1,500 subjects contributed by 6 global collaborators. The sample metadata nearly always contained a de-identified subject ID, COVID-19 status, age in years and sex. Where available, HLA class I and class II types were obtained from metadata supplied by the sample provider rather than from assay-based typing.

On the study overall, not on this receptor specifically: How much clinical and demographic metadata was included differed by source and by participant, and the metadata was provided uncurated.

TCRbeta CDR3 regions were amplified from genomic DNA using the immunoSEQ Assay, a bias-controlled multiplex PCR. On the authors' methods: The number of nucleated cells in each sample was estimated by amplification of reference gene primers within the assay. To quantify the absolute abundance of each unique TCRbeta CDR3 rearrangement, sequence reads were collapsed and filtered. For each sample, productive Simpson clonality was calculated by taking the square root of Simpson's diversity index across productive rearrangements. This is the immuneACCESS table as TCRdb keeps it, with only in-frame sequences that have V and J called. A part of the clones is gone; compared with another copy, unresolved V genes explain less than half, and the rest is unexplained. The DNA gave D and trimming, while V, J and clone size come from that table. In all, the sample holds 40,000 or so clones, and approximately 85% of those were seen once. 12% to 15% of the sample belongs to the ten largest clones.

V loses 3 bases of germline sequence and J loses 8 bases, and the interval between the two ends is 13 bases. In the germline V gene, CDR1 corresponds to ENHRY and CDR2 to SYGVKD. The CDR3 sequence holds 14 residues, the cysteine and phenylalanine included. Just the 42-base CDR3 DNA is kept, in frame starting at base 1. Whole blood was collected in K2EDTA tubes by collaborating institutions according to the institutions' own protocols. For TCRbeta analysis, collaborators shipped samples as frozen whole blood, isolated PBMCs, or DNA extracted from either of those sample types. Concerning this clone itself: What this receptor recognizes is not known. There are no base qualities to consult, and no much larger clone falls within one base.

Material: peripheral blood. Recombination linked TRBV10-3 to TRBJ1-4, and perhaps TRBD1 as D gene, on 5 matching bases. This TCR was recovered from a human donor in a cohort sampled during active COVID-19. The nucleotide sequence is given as TGTGCCATCAGTGATCGCAGGGCGGGAGAAAAACTGTTTTTT. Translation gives CAISDRRAGEKLFF.